The source of this TCR beta chain is a study of metastatic and nonmetastatic thyroid tumors. Overall study: Blood and tumor or nodule tissue repertoires from malignant and benign thyroid patients were compared.

Trimming pared 1 base from V and 11 bases from J, leaving 22 bases between. The CDR3 covers 16 residues. From germline, CDR1 is LNHNV and CDR2 YYDKDF (reference sequence). The authors' processing: A distant-metastasis classifier for papillary thyroid cancer was built using CDR3 differences across clinicopathological groups. TCRdb re-analyzed the PCR reads through MiXCR. What appears here as the V and J calls and clone size reflects TCRdb's work, not the paper's. The data hold roughly 40,000 clones, with around 17% observed a single time. Ahead of thyroid surgery, no patient had received treatment of any kind.

The chain employs TRBV15 and TRBJ2-3; D perhaps matches TRBD2 (5 bases). The TCR sequence derives from a female donor with papillary thyroid cancer or a benign thyroid nodule (not recorded which). Some clones in this sample may be carry-over from other donors' samples. Source material: blood. CDR3 residues: CATSRAHGNTPYMQYF. The CDR3 coding sequence is TGTGCCACCAGCAGAGCCCACGGGAACACCCCATATATGCAGTATTTT.